These 8 T cell receptor beta chains originate from one sample sequenced in a study of CD8+ T cells in alopecia areata. Treatment indicated: oral pan-JAK inhibitor, 5-10 mg twice daily. Extracted RNA was reverse transcribed, and the resulting cDNA served as sequencing template. Profiling relied on immunoSEQ multiplex PCR, and the TCRdb table lists in-frame clones only, not all of them. Among roughly 200,000 clones, 50% to 60% were seen once, and the ten largest hold approximately 3.4%. Sample: CD4+ T cells sorted from blood, taken at week 4, from a patient treated with tofacitinib. All receptors come from a human donor with alopecia areata.

The gene calls are TRBV5-1 and TRBJ2-3; 8 nucleotides line up with TRBD2. V lost 4 bases, J lost 1 base, and 5 bases stayed unmatched. The CDR3 loop spans 15 amino acids. Germline CDR1 reads SGHRS; CDR2 reads YFSETQ. CDR3 sequence reads: CASSGLAGGTDTQYF. CDR3 coding DNA: TGCGCCAGCAGCGGACTAGCCGGTGGCACAGATACGCAGTATTTT.

J is TRBJ2-6 and V is TRBV19; D unresolved. The V end was cut by 5 bases, the J end by 3 bases, with 8 bases between. The length of the CDR3 is 14 residues. Looked up from germline, CDR1 is LNHDA and CDR2 is SQIVND (reference sequence). CDR3 in DNA: TGTGCCAGTAGTCCCCATAATGGGGCCAACGTCCTGACTTTC. Protein product: CASSPHNGANVLTF. Looking up the rest from reference TRBV19 and TRBJ2-6 gives the full variable domain: DGGITQSPKYLFRKEGQNVTLSCEQNLNHDAMYWYRQDPGQGLRLIYYSQIVNDFQKGDIAEGYSVSREKKESFPLTVTSAQKNPTAFYLCASSPHNGANVLTFGAGSRLTVL.

The chain combines TRBV28 with TRBJ2-1, with D unresolved. Trimming removed 3 bases at V and 9 bases at J, with 12 bases between. The germline V gene has CDR1 MDHEN and CDR2 SYDVKM. The CDR3 spans 13 residues. The CDR3 nucleotides are TGTGCCAGCAGTTTGGACCCCTATGGTGAGCAGTTCTTC. Protein sequence: CASSLDPYGEQFF.

This chain joins TRBV5-1 and TRBJ1-2, with 7 bases identical to TRBD1. With 0 bases clipped from V and 6 bases from J, the junction kept 8 bases outside the gene matches. CDR1 SGHRS and CDR2 YFSETQ come from the germline V gene. The CDR3 is 15 residues long. The CDR3, as DNA: TGCGCCAGCAGCTTGGACCCAGGGGGTCGGGATGGCTACACCTTC. Translated, it gives CASSLDPGGRDGYTF.

This clone came up once. A much bigger clone sits one base away, suggesting this may be a read error. The chain carries TRBV2 and TRBJ2-5; 7 bases match TRBD1. The CDR3 extends over 13 amino acids. The V gene's germline CDR1 is SNHLY and CDR2 FYNNEI. J gave up 3 bases and V 8 bases, and 6 bases lay outside the gene matches. The CDR3 DNA is TGTGCCAGCCGCCGGGACAGAGAAGAGACCCAGTACTTC. Translated: CASRRDREETQYF.

The chain combines TRBV29-1 with TRBJ1-1, with D maybe TRBD1 (6 bases). Looked up from germline, CDR1 is SQVTM and CDR2 is ANQGSEA. Trimming removed 7 bases at V and 1 base at J, with 16 bases between. CDR3 length: 14 amino acids. In DNA, the CDR3 is TGCAGCGGTAAGACAGGATATACGAACACTGAAGCTTTCTTT. The encoded protein is CSGKTGYTNTEAFF. Supplemented by reference TRBV29-1 and TRBJ1-1, the full variable domain reads SAVISQKPSRDICQRGTSLTIQCQVDSQVTMMFWYRQQPGQSLTLIATANQGSEATYESGFVIDKFPISRPNLTFSTLTVSNMSPEDSSIYLCSGKTGYTNTEAFFGQGTRLTVV.

The chain combines TRBV4-2 with TRBJ2-7; D unresolved. The length of the CDR3 is 16 residues. Trimming stripped 1 base from V and 2 bases from J, with 15 bases between. Germline V gene lookup returns CDR1 LGHNA and CDR2 YNFKEQ. Written as DNA, the CDR3 is TGTGCCAGCAGCCAAGCAGCTCCGTCAGGAACCTACGAGCAGTACTTC. Its translation: CASSQAAPSGTYEQYF.

The chain employs TRBV30 and TRBJ1-4, with unresolved D. Germline loops: CDR1 GTSNPN, CDR2 SVGIG (reference sequence). V lost 0 bases and J lost 7, with 9 bases in between. The CDR3 spans 13 residues. This chain's CDR3 is CAWSVWFPEKLFF. CDR3 DNA: TGTGCCTGGAGTGTATGGTTTCCTGAAAAACTGTTTTTT.